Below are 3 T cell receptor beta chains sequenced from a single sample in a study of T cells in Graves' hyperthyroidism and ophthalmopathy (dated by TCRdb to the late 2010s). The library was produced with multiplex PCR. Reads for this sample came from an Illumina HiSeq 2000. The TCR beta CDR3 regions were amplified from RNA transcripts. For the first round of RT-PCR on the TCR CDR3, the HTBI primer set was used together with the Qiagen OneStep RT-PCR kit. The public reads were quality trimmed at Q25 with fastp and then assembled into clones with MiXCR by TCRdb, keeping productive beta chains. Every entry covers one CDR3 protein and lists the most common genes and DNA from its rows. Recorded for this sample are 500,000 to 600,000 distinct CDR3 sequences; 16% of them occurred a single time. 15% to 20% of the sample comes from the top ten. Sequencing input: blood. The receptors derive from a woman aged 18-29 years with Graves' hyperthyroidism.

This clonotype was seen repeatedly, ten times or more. The CDR3 loop is CATRPGQSNNQPQHF. CDR3 nucleotide sequence: TGTGCCACCAGACCGGGACAGAGTAACAATCAGCCCCAGCATTTT. The gene calls are TRBV10-3 and TRBJ1-5; 7 nucleotides match TRBD1. This CDR3 comprises 15 residues. V shed 10 bases, J shed 3 bases, and the junction held 12 bases outside the gene matches. The germline CDR1 and CDR2 sequences are ENHRY and SYGVKD.

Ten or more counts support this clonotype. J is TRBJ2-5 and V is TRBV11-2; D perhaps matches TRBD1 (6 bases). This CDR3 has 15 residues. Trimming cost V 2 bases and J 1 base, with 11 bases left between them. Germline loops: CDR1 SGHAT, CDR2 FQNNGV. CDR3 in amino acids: CASSLPSDSQETQYF. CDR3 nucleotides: TGTGCCAGCAGCTTACCCTCGGACAGCCAAGAGACCCAGTACTTC.

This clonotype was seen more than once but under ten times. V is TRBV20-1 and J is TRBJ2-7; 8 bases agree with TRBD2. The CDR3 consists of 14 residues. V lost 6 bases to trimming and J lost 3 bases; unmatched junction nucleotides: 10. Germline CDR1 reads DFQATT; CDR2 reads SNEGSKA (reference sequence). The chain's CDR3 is CSAAPSGGLYEQYF. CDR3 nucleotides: TGCAGTGCGGCCCCCAGCGGGGGACTCTACGAGCAGTACTTC.